These T cell receptor beta chains were read from a single sample in a study of T cell responses to AZD1222 COVID-19 vaccine. Here immunoSEQ multiplex PCR was the method, and the copy in TCRdb shows in-frame clones only, minus some. This table holds approximately 150,000 clones, around 87% found once. Source: peripheral blood, taken on day 0 of AZD1222 vaccination. The receptors were gathered from an adult in good health. Both conserved end residues are part of each CDR3. Fields, in order: CDR3 protein, CDR3 DNA, D gene, V gene, clone size, J gene. D genes are given only for firm matches. Clone size is not always given. Where it is, it says once, few, many or a class for expanded clones.

CDR3: CAWSRRGLDPHTF
DNA: TGTGCCTGGAGTCGCCGGGGGCTGGATCCACACACCTTC
D: .
V: TRBV30
size: .
J: TRBJ1-2

CDR3: CASSYRGGGNEKLFF
DNA: TGTGCCAGCAGTTACCGGGGGGGCGGGAATGAAAAACTGTTTTTT
D: .
V: TRBV6-5
size: .
J: TRBJ1-4

CDR3: CATSRVTGGTNEKLFF
DNA: TGTGCCACCAGCAGAGTGACAGGGGGCACTAATGAAAAACTGTTTTTT
D: TRBD1
V: TRBV15
size: .
J: TRBJ1-4

CDR3: CASSPRTGENTEAFF
DNA: TGTGCCAGCTCACCCCGGACAGGCGAGAACACTGAAGCTTTCTTT
D: TRBD1
V: TRBV18
size: .
J: TRBJ1-1

CDR3: CASSPRQRYNSPLHF
DNA: TGTGCCAGCAGCCCCCGACAGCGCTATAATTCACCCCTCCACTTT
D: .
V: TRBV14
size: few
J: TRBJ1-6

CDR3: CARSQASSHYEQYF
DNA: TGTGCCAGGAGCCAAGCATCCAGTCACTACGAGCAGTACTTC
D: .
V: TRBV3-1/TRBV3-2
size: .
J: TRBJ2-7

CDR3: CAWSTPPRENYGYTF
DNA: TGTGCCTGGAGTACCCCTCCTCGGGAGAACTATGGCTACACCTTC
D: .
V: TRBV30
size: .
J: TRBJ1-2

CDR3: CASSLDRAGNTIYF
DNA: TGTGCCAGCAGCTTAGATCGGGCTGGAAACACCATATATTTT
D: .
V: TRBV11-2
size: .
J: TRBJ1-3

CDR3: CASSENRGPINEQFF
DNA: TGTGCCAGCAGTGAAAACAGGGGGCCTATCAATGAGCAGTTCTTC
D: TRBD1
V: TRBV25-1
size: .
J: TRBJ2-1

CDR3: CASSLQQPDRGRYEQYF
DNA: TGTGCCAGCAGTTTACAACAACCTGACAGGGGGAGGTACGAGCAGTACTTC
D: TRBD1
V: TRBV27
size: .
J: TRBJ2-7

CDR3: CASSLVMASGSGVKNIQYF
DNA: TGTGCCAGCAGCTTAGTAATGGCTAGCGGGAGTGGGGTCAAAAACATTCAGTACTTC
D: TRBD2
V: TRBV11-2
size: .
J: TRBJ2-4

CDR3: CASSEWGGRTYNEQFF
DNA: TGCGCCAGCAGTGAGTGGGGCGGGAGGACCTACAATGAGCAGTTCTTC
D: TRBD2
V: TRBV10-1
size: .
J: TRBJ2-1

CDR3: CASTEEYGVRNSPLHF
DNA: TGTGCCAGCACCGAAGAATATGGGGTGCGGAATTCACCCCTCCACTTT
D: .
V: TRBV2
size: .
J: TRBJ1-6

CDR3: CASSPDIPSKATGNTIYF
DNA: TGTGCCAGCAGCCCAGATATACCTTCAAAGGCGACGGGAAACACCATATATTTT
D: .
V: TRBV3-1/TRBV3-2
size: .
J: TRBJ1-3

CDR3: CASSLEAGTYEQYF
DNA: TGCGCCAGCAGCTTGGAGGCTGGAACCTACGAGCAGTACTTC
D: .
V: TRBV5-1
size: .
J: TRBJ2-7

CDR3: CASSPRVSYEQYF
DNA: TGTGCCAGCAGTCCCAGAGTGTCCTACGAGCAGTACTTC
D: .
V: TRBV6-5
size: once
J: TRBJ2-7

CDR3: CASSSPTGGQGGYEQYF
DNA: TGTGCCAGCAGTTCCCCGACAGGGGGACAGGGAGGCTACGAGCAGTACTTC
D: TRBD1
V: TRBV27
size: few
J: TRBJ2-7

CDR3: CASSLDTAHEQYF
DNA: TGTGCCAGCAGCTTAGATACAGCCCACGAGCAGTACTTC
D: .
V: TRBV7-2
size: .
J: TRBJ2-7

CDR3: CASSGNTGTYNEQFF
DNA: TGCGCCAGCAGCGGAAACACAGGAACCTACAATGAGCAGTTCTTC
D: .
V: TRBV5-1
size: .
J: TRBJ2-1

CDR3: CASSLLLGPGGSIQYF
DNA: TGTGCCAGCAGCTTGTTGCTGGGACCCGGGGGGTCCATTCAGTACTTC
D: TRBD2
V: TRBV5-5
size: .
J: TRBJ2-4

CDR3: CASSITGGREQFF
DNA: TGTGCCAGTAGTATCACAGGGGGACGGGAGCAGTTCTTC
D: TRBD1
V: TRBV19
size: .
J: TRBJ2-1

CDR3: CASSIDQGRTYNEQFF
DNA: TGTGCCAGTAGTATAGATCAGGGGCGCACCTACAATGAGCAGTTCTTC
D: .
V: TRBV19
size: .
J: TRBJ2-1

CDR3: CASSSPEAGGDYGYTF
DNA: TGTGCCAGCAGTTCCCCCGAGGCAGGCGGCGACTATGGCTACACCTTC
D: .
V: TRBV28
size: once
J: TRBJ1-2

CDR3: CASSLIGGETQYF
DNA: TGTGCCAGCAGCTTAATCGGGGGGGAGACCCAGTACTTC
D: TRBD2
V: TRBV7-3
size: .
J: TRBJ2-5

CDR3: CASSFDGRETQYF
DNA: TGTGCCAGCAGCTTCGACGGGAGAGAGACCCAGTACTTC
D: .
V: TRBV5-4
size: .
J: TRBJ2-5

CDR3: CASSLGTSGSTEQFF
DNA: TGTGCCAGCAGCCTTGGGACTAGCGGGAGCACTGAGCAGTTCTTC
D: TRBD2
V: TRBV4-2
size: once
J: TRBJ2-1

CDR3: CASTGRQPAYEQYF
DNA: TGTGCCAGCACCGGCCGGCAGCCGGCCTACGAGCAGTACTTC
D: .
V: TRBV28
size: few
J: TRBJ2-7

CDR3: CASSLNVDTEAFF
DNA: TGTGCCAGCAGTTTAAATGTTGACACTGAAGCTTTCTTT
D: .
V: TRBV12-3/TRBV12-4
size: .
J: TRBJ1-1

CDR3: CASSSRDRGFNEQFF
DNA: TGTGCCAGCAGTTCCCGGGACAGGGGCTTCAATGAGCAGTTCTTC
D: TRBD1
V: TRBV28
size: .
J: TRBJ2-1